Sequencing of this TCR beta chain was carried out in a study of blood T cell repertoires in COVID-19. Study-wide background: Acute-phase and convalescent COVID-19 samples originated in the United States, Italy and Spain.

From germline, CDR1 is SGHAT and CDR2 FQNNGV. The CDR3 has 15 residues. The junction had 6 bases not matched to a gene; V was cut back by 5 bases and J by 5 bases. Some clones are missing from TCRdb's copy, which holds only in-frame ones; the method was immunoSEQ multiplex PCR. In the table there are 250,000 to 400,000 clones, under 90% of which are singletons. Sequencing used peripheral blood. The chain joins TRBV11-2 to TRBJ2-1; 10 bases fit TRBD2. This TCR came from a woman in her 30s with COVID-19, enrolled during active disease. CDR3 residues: CASSRTSGVNNEQFF. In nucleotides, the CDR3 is TGTGCCAGCAGCCGAACTAGCGGGGTAAACAATGAGCAGTTCTTC.